This passage covers 21 T cell receptor beta chains from one sample sequenced in a study of regulatory T cells in long-lasting Graves disease. The authors built TCR beta libraries using iRepertoire HTBI primers and Arm-PCR of CDR3 regions. TCRdb passed the multiplex PCR reads through MiXCR, listing each CDR3 protein once. This sample has about 420,000 distinct CDR3 sequences, with about 20% found just once. Specified time point: persistent/refractory GD, antithyroid drugs over 5 years with positive TRAb. Extracted RNA from PBMCs served as the source of the TCR library. This specimen was peripheral blood mononuclear cells (PBMCs), taken when the disease was refractory, from a patient treated with antithyroid drugs. All receptors come from a female donor with Graves disease.

As to this clonotype: A much larger clone is a single base away; this may be a read error. The conserved phenylalanine or tryptophan is not found at the CDR3 terminus, so this likely reflects a read error. V is TRBV5-1 and J is TRBJ1-5, with TRBD1 matching over 9 bases. The ends lost 0 bases at V and 6 bases at J; junction bases unmatched: 7. The CDR3 totals 16 residues. The germline V gene encodes CDR1 SGHRS and CDR2 YFSETQ. CDR3: CASSLELGQGGQPQHL. Written as DNA, the CDR3 is TGCGCCAGCAGCTTGGAATTGGGACAGGGCGGTCAGCCCCAGCATTTA.

This chain connects TRBV20-1 to TRBJ2-3, with 9 positions matching TRBD2. CDR1 is DFQATT and CDR2 is SNEGSKA in the germline V gene (reference sequence). The CDR3 has 14 amino acids. Germline trimming cut 5 bases from V and 1 base from J; bases unmatched to any gene: 4. The CDR3 spells CSAPGLAGTDTQYF. The CDR3 coding sequence is TGCAGTGCTCCGGGACTAGCAGGCACAGATACGCAGTATTTT.

V gene TRBV9 combines with J gene TRBJ1-2; possibly TRBD1 for D (6 bases). The CDR3 covers 12 residues. Trimming shortened V by 4 bases and J by 8 bases, and 12 bases separated the two germline ends. From germline, CDR1 is SGDLS and CDR2 YYNGEE. CDR3 nucleotides: TGTGCCAGCAGCAGAGGGGGGGGAGGCTACACCTTC. It specifies CASSRGGGGYTF.

The chain is built from TRBV19 and TRBJ1-5; 7 bases agree with TRBD1. V dropped 8 bases and J dropped 2; count of bases not matched to a gene: 6. The CDR3 length is 14 residues. Germline CDR1 LNHDA, CDR2 SQIVND (reference sequence). The DNA for the CDR3 is TGTGCCAGTCTACCCGACAGGGGCAATCAGCCCCAGCATTTT. This sequence encodes CASLPDRGNQPQHF. Filled out from reference TRBV19 and TRBJ1-5, the complete variable domain reads DGGITQSPKYLFRKEGQNVTLSCEQNLNHDAMYWYRQDPGQGLRLIYYSQIVNDFQKGDIAEGYSVSREKKESFPLTVTSAQKNPTAFYLCASLPDRGNQPQHFGDGTRLSIL.

This clonotype has only a few counts. The V call is TRBV18, the J call TRBJ1-4; D is uncertain. The CDR3 spans 14 residues. Trimming cost V 0 bases and J 2 bases, with 4 bases left between them. Germline CDR1 is KGHSH and CDR2 is LQKENI. The CDR3 bases are TGTGCCAGCTCACCACCGGCCACTAATGAAAAACTGTTTTTT. Its protein is CASSPPATNEKLFF.

This sequence joins TRBV7-2 and TRBJ2-7; the match to TRBD2 covers 9 bases. After removal of 5 bases from V and 3 bases from J, the junction contained 5 bases not matched to a gene. The CDR3 is 14 amino acids. Germline CDR1 SGHTA, CDR2 FQGNSA. This CDR3 reads CASSHSGSGYEQYF. CDR3 nucleotide sequence: TGTGCCAGCAGCCATAGCGGGAGTGGCTACGAGCAGTACTTC.

The chain uses TRBV18 and TRBJ1-2; a possible D gene is TRBD1 (5 bases). In germline, CDR1 is KGHSH, CDR2 LQKENI. This CDR3 is 14 amino acids long. Deletions cut 6 bases from V and 4 bases from J, with 15 bases between. CDR3 nucleotide sequence: TGTGCCAGCTCGCCTGGGGACTCCACCTATGGCTACACCTTC. Its protein product is CASSPGDSTYGYTF.

This clonotype was observed many times. The gene calls are TRBV12-3 or TRBV12-4 and TRBJ1-2; TRBD1 matches at 7 bases. This CDR3 has 13 residues. Trimming at V came to 6 bases and at J to 5 bases, leaving 6 bases not matched to a gene. The CDR3 nucleotides read TGTGCCAGCAGAGGGGACAGCGGATATGGCTACACCTTC. Amino acids: CASRGDSGYGYTF.

The sample holds one count of this clonotype. The V call is TRBV24-1, the J call TRBJ2-1; 10 bases agree with TRBD2. This CDR3 comprises 16 residues. With 0 bases clipped from V and 9 bases from J, the junction kept 7 bases outside the gene matches. In germline, CDR1 is KGHDR, CDR2 SFDVKD. The CDR3 loop reads CATSDLGLAGVGEQFF. The CDR3 nucleotides are TGTGCCACCAGTGATTTGGGGCTAGCGGGAGTAGGTGAGCAGTTCTTC.

This clonotype was observed at least ten times. Germline is not matched at one junction end, which may reflect a read error. The chain combines TRBV7-9 with TRBJ2-7; D is perhaps TRBD1 or TRBD2 (6 bases each). The CDR3 length is 14 residues. CDR1 is SEHNR and CDR2 is FQNEAQ in the germline V gene (reference sequence). The CDR3 DNA follows: TGTGCCAGCAGCTTCACGGGGGCGTCCTCCGAGCAGTACTTC. Protein: CASSFTGASSEQYF. Full variable domain (rest looked up from reference TRBV7-9 and TRBJ2-7): DTGVSQNPRHKITKRGQNVTFRCDPISEHNRLYWYRQTLGQGPEFLTYFQNEAQLEKSRLLSDRFSAERPKGSFSTLEIQRTEQGDSAMYLCASSFTGASSEQYFGPGTRLTVT.

This clonotype was recorded many times. The CDR3 DNA sequence: TGTGCCAGCAGTTTATTAGACAGGGGGAACACTGAAGCTTTCTTT. It specifies CASSLLDRGNTEAFF. The V call is TRBV28, the J call TRBJ1-1, with TRBD1 identical over 8 bases. This CDR3 comprises 15 residues. V lost 1 base and J lost 1; bases outside the gene matches: 2. CDR1 is MDHEN and CDR2 is SYDVKM in the germline V gene.

This clonotype showed up many times. The V gene is TRBV28, the J gene TRBJ2-7, with a tentative D call TRBD2 (5 bases). From germline, CDR1 is MDHEN and CDR2 SYDVKM. This CDR3 contains 13 residues. V shed 3 bases and J shed 7 bases, with 13 bases lying between them. CDR3 amino acids: CASSFILGSEQYF. The DNA of the CDR3 is TGTGCCAGCAGTTTTATTCTAGGGAGTGAGCAGTACTTC.

J is TRBJ2-1 and V is TRBV6-1; tentative D call: TRBD1 (6 bases). This CDR3 spans 12 amino acids. Trimming removed 10 bases from V and 6 bases from J, with 13 bases in between. CDR1 MNHNS and CDR2 SASEGT come from the germline V gene. For the CDR3, the DNA is TGTGCCACAACAGGGTTCCCCAATGAGCAGTTCTTC. Protein product: CATTGFPNEQFF.

This clonotype was seen ten or more times. The chain employs TRBV30 and TRBJ1-5; D not certain. The CDR3 covers 13 residues. CDR1 is GTSNPN and CDR2 is SVGIG in the germline V gene (reference sequence). V lost 1 base to trimming and J lost 3 bases, with 7 bases between them. CDR3 DNA: TGTGCCTGGAGTGAGGGAGCCAATCAGCCCCAGCATTTT. As protein: CAWSEGANQPQHF. Variable domain in full (rest from reference TRBV30 and TRBJ1-5): SQTIHQWPATLVQPVGSPLSLECTVEGTSNPNLYWYRQAAGRGLQLLFYSVGIGQISSEVPQNLSASRPQDRQFILSSKKLLLSDSGFYLCAWSEGANQPQHFGDGTRLSIL.

This clonotype was recorded at least ten times. The rearrangement joins TRBV28 to TRBJ1-5, with 8 nucleotides matching TRBD1. Trimming removed 6 bases from V and 5 bases from J; junction bases left unmatched: 9. The CDR3 is 15 amino acids. Germline CDR1 MDHEN, CDR2 SYDVKM. CDR3 sequence: CASRSDRTGYQPQHF. DNA of the CDR3: TGTGCCAGCAGATCTGATCGGACAGGGTATCAGCCCCAGCATTTT.

This clonotype was counted many times. The chain employs TRBV2 and TRBJ2-7; 9 bases line up with TRBD2. The length of the CDR3 is 13 residues. The V gene's germline CDR1 is SNHLY and CDR2 FYNNEI. The trim removed 10 bases at V and 1 base at J, leaving 5 bases unmatched. The CDR3 sequence: CATSAGGSYEQYF. In DNA form, the CDR3 reads TGTGCCACCTCCGCGGGAGGGTCCTACGAGCAGTACTTC. Based on the CDR3 plus reference TRBV2 and TRBJ2-7, the full variable domain is EPEVTQTPSHQVTQMGQEVILRCVPISNHLYFYWYRQILGQKVEFLVSFYNNEISEKSEIFDDQFSVERPDGSNFTLKIRSTKLEDSAMYFCATSAGGSYEQYFGPGTRLTVT.

V gene TRBV7-2 combines with J gene TRBJ1-1; the D is unclear. Trimming removed 5 bases at V and 4 bases at J, with 20 bases between. Germline CDR1 is SGHTA and CDR2 is FQGNSA. CDR3 size: 16 residues. CDR3 nucleotide sequence: TGTGCCAGCAGCATGGGAGGTCGCAGGTTGAGCACTGAAGCTTTCTTT. The encoded protein is CASSMGGRRLSTEAFF.

This clonotype was observed a few times. The chain links TRBV29-1 to TRBJ1-2, with 7 nucleotides matching TRBD1. J gave up 8 bases and V 1 base, and 7 bases lay outside the gene matches. Germline V gene lookup returns CDR1 SQVTM and CDR2 ANQGSEA. This CDR3 region has 13 residues. This CDR3 reads CSVEAQGHRGYTF. The CDR3 bases are TGCAGCGTTGAAGCACAGGGGCATAGGGGCTACACCTTC.

This clonotype was found a few times. The gene calls are TRBV9 and TRBJ1-6, with D uncertain. Germline V CDR1 and CDR2: SGDLS, YYNGEE. The CDR3 runs to 13 residues. Trimming left V 0 bases short and J 15 bases short, with 13 bases between. CDR3 in amino acids: CASSVGPLGDLHF. CDR3 nucleotide sequence: TGTGCCAGCAGCGTAGGGCCCTTGGGAGACCTCCACTTT.

This clonotype was picked up a small number of times. The chain joins TRBV19 to TRBJ2-2; the match to TRBD2 covers 12 bases. V gave up 6 bases and J gave up 4 bases; unmatched junction bases: 3. The CDR3 has 15 residues. Germline CDR1 and CDR2: LNHDA and SQIVND (reference sequence). For the CDR3, the DNA is TGTGCCAGTAGAAAGACTAGCGGGAGCACCGGGGAGCTGTTTTTT. Its protein product is CASRKTSGSTGELFF.

Ten or more counts support this clonotype. The rearrangement links TRBV28 to TRBJ2-7; D is unclear. Trimming took 10 bases from V and 5 from J, leaving 15 bases between them. The CDR3 runs 12 residues. Germline loops: CDR1 MDHEN, CDR2 SYDVKM. In DNA form, the CDR3 reads TGTGCCACCCTAGGTCAAATAGACGAGCAGTACTTC. Its protein product is CATLGQIDEQYF.